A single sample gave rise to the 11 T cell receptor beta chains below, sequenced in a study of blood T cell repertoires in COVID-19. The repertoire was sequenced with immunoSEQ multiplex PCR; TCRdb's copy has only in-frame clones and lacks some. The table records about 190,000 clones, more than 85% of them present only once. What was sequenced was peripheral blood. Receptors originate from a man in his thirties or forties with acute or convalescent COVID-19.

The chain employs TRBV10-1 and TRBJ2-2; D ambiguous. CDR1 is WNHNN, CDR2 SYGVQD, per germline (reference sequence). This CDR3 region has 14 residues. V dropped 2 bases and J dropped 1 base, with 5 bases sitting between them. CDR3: CASSEHLNTGELFF. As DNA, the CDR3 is TGCGCCAGCAGTGAGCACTTGAACACCGGGGAGCTGTTTTTT.

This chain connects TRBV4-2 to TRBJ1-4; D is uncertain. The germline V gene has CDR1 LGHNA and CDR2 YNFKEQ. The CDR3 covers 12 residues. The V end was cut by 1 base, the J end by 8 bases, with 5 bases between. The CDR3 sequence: CASSQVREKLFF. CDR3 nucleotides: TGTGCCAGCAGCCAAGTGCGGGAAAAACTGTTTTTT.

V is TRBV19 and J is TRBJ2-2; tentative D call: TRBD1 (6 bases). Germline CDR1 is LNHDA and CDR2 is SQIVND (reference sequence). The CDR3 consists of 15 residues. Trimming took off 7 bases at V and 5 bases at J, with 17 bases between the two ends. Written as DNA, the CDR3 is TGTGCCAGTATCAAACAGGGATCGGGTACCGGGGAGCTGTTTTTT. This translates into CASIKQGSGTGELFF.

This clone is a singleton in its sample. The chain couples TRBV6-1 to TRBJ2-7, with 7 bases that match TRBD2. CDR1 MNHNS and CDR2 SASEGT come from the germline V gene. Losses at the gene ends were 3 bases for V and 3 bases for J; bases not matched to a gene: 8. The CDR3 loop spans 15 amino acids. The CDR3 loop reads CASSEDGRGGYEQYF. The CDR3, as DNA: TGTGCCAGCAGTGAGGATGGGAGGGGAGGCTACGAGCAGTACTTC.

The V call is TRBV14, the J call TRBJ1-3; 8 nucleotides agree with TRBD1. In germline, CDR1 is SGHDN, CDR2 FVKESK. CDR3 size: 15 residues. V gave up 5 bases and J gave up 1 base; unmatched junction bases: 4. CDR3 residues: CASSFDRGSGNTIYF. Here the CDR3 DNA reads TGTGCCAGCAGCTTCGACAGGGGATCTGGAAACACCATATATTTT. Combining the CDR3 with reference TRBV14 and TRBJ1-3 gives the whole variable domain EAGVTQFPSHSVIEKGQTVTLRCDPISGHDNLYWYRRVMGKEIKFLLHFVKESKQDESGMPNNRFLAERTGGTYSTLKVQPAELEDSGVYFCASSFDRGSGNTIYFGEGSWLTVV.

This CDR3 reads CAISDDRGNTEAFF. CDR3 nucleotides: TGTGCCATCAGTGACGACAGGGGTAACACTGAAGCTTTCTTT. V usage is TRBV10-3 and J usage is TRBJ1-1, with TRBD1 identical over 8 bases. CDR1 and CDR2 (germline): ENHRY, SYGVKD. The CDR3 extends over 14 amino acids. J lost 2 bases, V lost 3 bases, and 2 bases had no gene match.

The chain's CDR3 is CANERVFPSPYEQYF. Written as DNA, the CDR3 is TGTGCCAACGAGAGGGTTTTTCCCTCACCATACGAGCAGTACTTC. The genes are TRBV27 and TRBJ2-7, with D perhaps matching TRBD2 (5 bases). V was shortened by 10 bases and J by 4 bases, with 23 bases between the two germline ends. The CDR3 contains 15 residues. Germline CDR1 reads MNHEY; CDR2 reads SMNVEV (reference sequence).

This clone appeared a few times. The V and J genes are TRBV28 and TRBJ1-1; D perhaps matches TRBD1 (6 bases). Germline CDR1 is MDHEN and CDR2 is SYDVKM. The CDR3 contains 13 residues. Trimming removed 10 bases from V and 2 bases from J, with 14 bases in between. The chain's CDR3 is CAIRQDRNTEAFF. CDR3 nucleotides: TGTGCCATCAGACAGGACCGAAACACTGAAGCTTTCTTT.

CDR3 sequence reads: CASSLDTSYNSPLHF. The CDR3 nucleotides read TGCGCCAGCAGCTTGGATACAAGTTATAATTCACCCCTCCACTTT. The V and J genes are TRBV5-1 and TRBJ1-6, with D uncertain. Trimming shortened V by 0 bases and J by 4 bases, and 8 bases separated the two germline ends. Germline V CDR1 and CDR2: SGHRS, YFSETQ. This CDR3 comprises 15 residues.

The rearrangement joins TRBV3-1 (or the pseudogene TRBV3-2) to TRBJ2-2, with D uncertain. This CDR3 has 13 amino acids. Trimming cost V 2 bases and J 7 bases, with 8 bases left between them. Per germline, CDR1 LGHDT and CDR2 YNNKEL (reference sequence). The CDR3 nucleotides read TGTGCCAGCAGCCAATTTGCCGGCGGGGAGCTGTTTTTT. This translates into CASSQFAGGELFF.

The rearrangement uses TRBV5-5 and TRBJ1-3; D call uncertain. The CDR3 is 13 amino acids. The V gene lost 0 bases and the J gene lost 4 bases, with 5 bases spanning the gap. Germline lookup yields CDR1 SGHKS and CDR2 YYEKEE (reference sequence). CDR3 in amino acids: CASSLVLGNTIYF. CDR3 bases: TGTGCCAGCAGCTTGGTACTCGGAAACACCATATATTTT.